The rows below give T cell receptor beta chains drawn from one sample of a study of blood T cell repertoires in COVID-19. The assay was immunoSEQ multiplex PCR, and TCRdb's table has in-frame clones only and misses some. The sample lists roughly 330,000 clones, more than 70% seen once, with approximately 5.3% in the top ten. Sequenced: PBMCs or T cells enriched from blood (not recorded which). The receptor set was obtained from a woman in her twenties or thirties who had recovered from COVID-19. Each CDR3 is given without its conserved first and last residue. The D gene is left open where the match is weak. Clone size is not always given. Where it is, it says once, few, many or a class for expanded clones.

V	D	size	J	CDR3
TRBV15	TRBD1	-	TRBJ2-5	ATSRGGTEETQY
TRBV28	-	-	TRBJ1-1	ASTPAGRTEAF
TRBV20-1	-	-	TRBJ2-4	SAEASPTEY
TRBV6-5	-	-	TRBJ1-1	ASIGEELNTEAF
TRBV7-9	-	-	TRBJ1-6	ASSNQGGVSPLH
TRBV9	-	-	TRBJ1-6	ASSVQGGNSPLH
TRBV4-3	-	once	TRBJ1-4	ASSQEVGETNEKLF
TRBV4-3	-	few	TRBJ2-7	ASSQDRGSIYEQY
TRBV11-2	-	-	TRBJ1-1	ASRHPGRETEAF
TRBV19	-	-	TRBJ1-3	ASSRAVSGNTIY
TRBV5-6	TRBD1	-	TRBJ1-5	ASSVRTGVNQPQH
TRBV24-1	-	-	TRBJ2-1	ATSDFGAQNNEQF
TRBV5-6	TRBD1	once	TRBJ1-2	ASSPLPTGGASGYT
TRBV6-5	-	-	TRBJ1-5	ASNKGQGNQPQH
TRBV13	-	-	TRBJ2-3	ASSSILGPPGTDTQY
TRBV2	-	-	TRBJ2-3	ASSEGRLWDTQY
TRBV2	-	-	TRBJ2-7	ASSVAGEVHEQY
TRBV15	-	-	TRBJ2-3	ATSRDRGQDTQY
TRBV4-1	-	-	TRBJ1-2	ASSQLQGYGYT
TRBV28	-	-	TRBJ1-2	ASSLIRQERGVLIYGYT
TRBV6-2/TRBV6-3	-	-	TRBJ2-7	ASSYGLLEQY
TRBV7-3	-	-	TRBJ1-2	ASSLRNRDGYT
TRBV19	-	-	TRBJ1-1	ASSIGVSASTEAF
TRBV2	TRBD1	-	TRBJ1-5	ASRGQGAWDSNQPQH
TRBV27	-	-	TRBJ2-3	ASRPTSDWRTDTQY
TRBV6-5	TRBD1	-	TRBJ2-1	ASRFTGGVEQF
TRBV7-2	-	-	TRBJ2-3	ASSLAIGESTDTQY
TRBV29-1	TRBD1	-	TRBJ2-2	SGIEGTGVGELF
TRBV3-1/TRBV3-2	TRBD2	-	TRBJ2-3	ASSSSGEGTDTQY
TRBV6-6	TRBD1	-	TRBJ1-2	ASSRGSPGTGGDGYT
TRBV6-5	TRBD1	once	TRBJ2-1	ASSYPGQGYNEQF
TRBV5-1	-	-	TRBJ2-3	ASSLGGQSTDTQY